This T cell receptor (beta chain) was recorded in a study of shared T cell receptors in the human thymus. The V gene's germline CDR1 is SGHDN and CDR2 FVKESK. This CDR3 has 20 residues. J gave up 1 base and V 0 bases, and 12 bases lay outside the gene matches. The assay was immunoSEQ multiplex PCR, and TCRdb's table has in-frame clones only and misses some. Of hundreds of thousands of clones listed, 70% to 90% are singletons. These records were also assigned to another study, of human thymus T cells. That work states: V and J gene usage appeared biased in thymic and blood repertoires.

Material for sequencing was thymocytes. The receptor was derived from a girl under three years old with a congenital heart defect. This rearrangement joins TRBV14 to TRBJ2-3; TRBD2 agrees at 11 bases. In DNA, the CDR3 is TGTGCCAGCAGCCAAGACGAAGGGGATCCTAGCGGGGGGCGCACAGATACGCAGTATTTT. Translation gives CASSQDEGDPSGGRTDTQYF.